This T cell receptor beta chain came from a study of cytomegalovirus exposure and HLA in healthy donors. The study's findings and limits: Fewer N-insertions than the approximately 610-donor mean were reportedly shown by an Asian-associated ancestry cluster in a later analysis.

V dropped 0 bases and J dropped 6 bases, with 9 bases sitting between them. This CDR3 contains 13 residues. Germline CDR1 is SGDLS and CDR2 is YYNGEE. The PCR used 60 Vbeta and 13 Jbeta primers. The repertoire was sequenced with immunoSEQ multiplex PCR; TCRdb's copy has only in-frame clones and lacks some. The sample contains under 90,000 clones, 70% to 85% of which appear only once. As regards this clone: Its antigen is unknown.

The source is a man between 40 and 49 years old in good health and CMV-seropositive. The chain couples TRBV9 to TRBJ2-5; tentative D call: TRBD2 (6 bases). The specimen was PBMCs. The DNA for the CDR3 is TGTGCCAGCAGCGTAGAGGGAGGTCAGACCCAGTACTTC. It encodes CASSVEGGQTQYF.